A selection of T cell receptor beta chains follows, all from one sample in a study of shared clonotypes between healthy human individuals. Profiling relied on immunoSEQ multiplex PCR, and the TCRdb table lists in-frame clones only, not all of them. The repertoire has 2 million to 2.5 million clones, 90% to 95% of them found once; the top ten carry 0.39%. Material for sequencing was naive CD4+ T cells from PBMCs. The receptor source for this set is a man younger than 35 in good health. Some clones in this sample may be carry-over from other donors' samples. Each CDR3 is given without its conserved first and last residue. Fields, in order: J gene, V gene, CDR3 protein.

TRBJ2-7 | TRBV11-2 | ASSLETGISYEQY
TRBJ2-7 | TRBV7-2 | ASSRDMRGSYEQY
TRBJ2-7 | TRBV10-1 | ASSGQRNYEQY
TRBJ2-1 | TRBV2 | ASNQGSRYNEQF
TRBJ2-2 | TRBV11-2 | ASSQGQGGNTGELF
TRBJ2-7 | TRBV7-2 | ASRGGLGYEQY
TRBJ2-1 | TRBV30 | ALLAGPNYEQF
TRBJ2-1 | TRBV9 | ASSVGGSYNEQF
TRBJ1-3 | TRBV9 | ASSGRVSGNTIY
TRBJ1-5 | TRBV7-8 | ASSPRRISNQPQH
TRBJ1-1 | TRBV19 | ASSLHYPGPNTEAF
TRBJ1-1 | TRBV28 | ASRGVLRGDTEAF
TRBJ2-7 | TRBV28 | ASSFIDFFGHSVPYEQY
TRBJ2-2 | TRBV5-1 | ASSPGARTGELF
TRBJ2-6 | TRBV29-1 | SVEEQVSISGANVLT
TRBJ1-5 | TRBV28 | ASGGHNNQPQH
TRBJ1-3 | TRBV7-2 | ASSKGTDGNTIY
TRBJ2-5 | TRBV7-2 | ASSLVSGKETQY